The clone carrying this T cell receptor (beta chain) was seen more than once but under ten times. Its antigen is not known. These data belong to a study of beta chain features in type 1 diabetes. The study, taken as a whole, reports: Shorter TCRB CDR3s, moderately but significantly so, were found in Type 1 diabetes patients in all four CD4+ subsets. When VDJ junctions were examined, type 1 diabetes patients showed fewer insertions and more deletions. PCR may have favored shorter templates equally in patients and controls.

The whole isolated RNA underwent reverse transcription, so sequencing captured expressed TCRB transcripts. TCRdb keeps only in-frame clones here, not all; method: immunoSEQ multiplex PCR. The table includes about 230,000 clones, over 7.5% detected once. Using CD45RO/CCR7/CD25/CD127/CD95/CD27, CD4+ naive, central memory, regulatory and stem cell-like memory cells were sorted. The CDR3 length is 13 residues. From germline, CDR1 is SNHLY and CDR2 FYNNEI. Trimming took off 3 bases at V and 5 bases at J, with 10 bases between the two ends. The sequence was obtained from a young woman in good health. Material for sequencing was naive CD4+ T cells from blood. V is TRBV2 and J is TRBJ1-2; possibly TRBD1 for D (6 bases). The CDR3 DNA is TGTGCCAGCAGTGAGGGGGCTTCATATGGCTACACCTTC. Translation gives CASSEGASYGYTF.